This entry concerns a single T cell receptor beta chain. Generated by immunoSEQ multiplex PCR, the TCRdb table keeps only in-frame clones and is missing some. The repertoire has 7,000 to 9,500 clones, over 75% of them found once; the top ten carry about 15%. The sample belongs to a study of preoperative IRX-2 immunotherapy in early breast cancer. The CDR3 totals 14 residues. Trimming removed 6 bases from V and 5 bases from J, with 17 bases in between. From germline, CDR1 is LNHDA and CDR2 SQIVND (reference sequence). Treatment noted: preoperative locoregional IRX-2 cytokine immunotherapy. Patients received preoperative, locoregional IRX-2 cytokine immunotherapy in a phase Ib study.

This chain uses TRBV19 with TRBJ2-7; perhaps TRBD1 as D (7 bases). The origin of this receptor is a human donor with breast cancer. Sequences were derived from tumor tissue, sampled after IRX-2 immunotherapy. The CDR3 region is CASSPWTGGDEQYF. As DNA, the CDR3 is TGTGCCAGTAGCCCTTGGACAGGCGGGGACGAGCAGTACTTC. Complete variable domain (other parts from reference TRBV19 and TRBJ2-7): DGGITQSPKYLFRKEGQNVTLSCEQNLNHDAMYWYRQDPGQGLRLIYYSQIVNDFQKGDIAEGYSVSREKKESFPLTVTSAQKNPTAFYLCASSPWTGGDEQYFGPGTRLTVT.